A single T cell receptor (beta chain) is shown here with its context. Its target is unknown. The data originate from a study of multiple sclerosis patients with progressive multifocal leukoencephalopathy. The study, taken as a whole, reports: Before and during natalizumab, the clones expanded at PML already existed.

This CDR3 is built from 19 residues. Germline V gives CDR1 LNHDA, CDR2 SQIVND (reference sequence). The V end was cut by 1 base, the J end by 7 bases, with 23 bases between. Indicated time point: about a year of natalizumab therapy. Multiple sclerosis patients on natalizumab who never developed PML served as longitudinally sampled controls. This table comes from immunoSEQ multiplex PCR, and its TCRdb copy is limited to in-frame clones, with some not included. The data contain 25,000 to 30,000 clones, around 91% of them singletons. Sequencing was performed on PBMCs, taken from a patient treated with natalizumab. V and J are TRBV19 and TRBJ1-6; possible D gene TRBD1, 6 bases. The receptor was isolated from a human donor with multiple sclerosis. For the CDR3, the DNA is TGTGCCAGTAGTATAGTCAACAGGGTGAGAGGTTATAGGAATTCACCCCTCCACTTT. This sequence encodes CASSIVNRVRGYRNSPLHF.